The 31 T cell receptor beta chains reported below all come from one sample, sequenced in a study of cytomegalovirus exposure and HLA in healthy donors. The PCR ran on 60 Vbeta and 13 Jbeta primers. The protocol was immunoSEQ multiplex PCR, while the TCRdb copy is restricted to in-frame clones and leaves out a portion. The data show about 150,000 clones, approximately 63% seen once. Sequenced sample: PBMCs. The receptors stem from a woman in her sixties or seventies in good health and CMV-seropositive.

V usage is TRBV7-9 and J usage is TRBJ2-7, with a possible D match to TRBD1 (6 bases). Between the trimmed V and J ends, which lost 1 base and 0 bases, there was a span of 13 bases. The CDR3 sequence is 16 residues long. The V gene's germline CDR1 is SEHNR and CDR2 FQNEAQ (reference sequence). In DNA, the CDR3 is TGTGCCAGCAGCTTAGACGGCAGGGGTCTCTCCTACGAGCAGTACTTC. Its translation: CASSLDGRGLSYEQYF.

This chain links TRBV19 with TRBJ1-1; a weak D match, TRBD1 (6 bases). This CDR3 region has 12 residues. From germline, CDR1 is LNHDA and CDR2 SQIVND (reference sequence). The V end was cut by 4 bases, the J end by 5 bases, with 8 bases between. CDR3: CASSNRVTEAFF. The CDR3 region has the DNA TGTGCCAGTAGTAACAGGGTAACTGAAGCTTTCTTT.

This clone was found once. The chain links TRBV5-4 to TRBJ2-1; 7 nucleotides line up with TRBD1. Germline-derived CDR1 and CDR2 are SGHNT and YYREEE (reference sequence). This CDR3 is built from 14 residues. V was pared by 4 bases and J by 7 bases, with 8 bases of the junction left unmatched. In DNA, the CDR3 is TGTGCCAGCAGCATCGACAGGGTTGGGAATGAGCAGTTCTTC. Translating gives CASSIDRVGNEQFF.

The chain recombines TRBV9 with TRBJ2-2, with TRBD2 matching 10 bases. CDR3 length: 17 amino acids. Germline V CDR1 and CDR2: SGDLS, YYNGEE. The V and J ends lost 4 bases and 4 bases, in that order; junction bases with no gene match: 10. In DNA, the CDR3 is TGTGCCAGCAGCATTCAAGCGGGAGGGCCTTTCACCGGGGAGCTGTTTTTT. It is translated as CASSIQAGGPFTGELFF. Together with reference TRBV9 and TRBJ2-2, the CDR3 gives the full variable domain: DSGVTQTPKHLITATGQRVTLRCSPRSGDLSVYWYQQSLDQGLQFLIQYYNGEERAKGNILERFSAQQFPDLHSELNLSSLELGDSALYFCASSIQAGGPFTGELFFGEGSRLTVL.

The rearrangement uses TRBV6-1 and TRBJ2-1; 8 bases agree with TRBD2. The V and J ends lost 1 base and 7 bases, in that order; junction bases with no gene match: 6. From germline, CDR1 is MNHNS and CDR2 SASEGT. The CDR3 length is 15 residues. This CDR3 reads CASSEEAGVPNEQFF. Here the CDR3 DNA reads TGTGCCAGCAGTGAAGAAGCGGGAGTTCCGAATGAGCAGTTCTTC.

The rearrangement joins TRBV5-1 to TRBJ1-1; no definite D call. The CDR3 is 14 residues long. V lost 0 bases and J lost 8, with 14 bases in between. Germline CDR1 is SGHRS and CDR2 is YFSETQ. CDR3 in amino acids: CASSLVLGAGEAFF. In nucleotides, the CDR3 is TGCGCCAGCAGCTTGGTTTTGGGCGCGGGGGAAGCTTTCTTT.

CDR3 coding DNA: TGCGCCAGCAGCTTGGATGGAGAAAACTACAATGAGCAGTTCTTC. It translates to CASSLDGENYNEQFF. The chain joins TRBV5-1 to TRBJ2-1; D is ambiguous. The CDR3 loop spans 15 amino acids. V was trimmed by 0 bases and J by 3 bases, leaving 10 bases between them. In germline, CDR1 is SGHRS, CDR2 YFSETQ.

The rearrangement joins TRBV5-6 to TRBJ1-2; D gene uncertain. V was clipped by 4 bases and J by 4 bases, with 17 bases between them. The CDR3 sequence is 15 residues long. Germline V CDR1 and CDR2: SGHDT, YYEEEE. CDR3 loop: CASSVPDGSFYGYTF. The CDR3 DNA sequence: TGTGCCAGCAGCGTCCCAGACGGGAGCTTCTATGGCTACACCTTC.

CDR3 nucleotides: TGTGCCAGCTCACCGATTTCCGGGACATCCTACGAGCAGTACTTC. It codes for CASSPISGTSYEQYF. The chain has TRBV18 and TRBJ2-7; D might be TRBD1 (6 bases). Germline CDR1 and CDR2: KGHSH and LQKENI. CDR3 length: 15 amino acids. V lost 3 bases to trimming and J lost 1 base, with 13 bases between them.

The genes are TRBV6-6 and TRBJ1-2; 9 bases align to TRBD1. Germline trimming cut 6 bases from V and 4 bases from J; bases unmatched to any gene: 6. This CDR3 is built from 14 residues. Germline CDR1 MNHNY, CDR2 SVGAGI (reference sequence). CDR3 DNA: TGTGCCAGCAGACAGGGGGCGACGACCTATGGCTACACCTTC. Its protein is CASRQGATTYGYTF.

The chain couples TRBV28 to TRBJ1-4; D is unresolved. The germline gives CDR1 MDHEN, CDR2 SYDVKM. CDR3 size: 13 residues. Trimming stripped 11 bases from V and 6 bases from J, with 16 bases between. CDR3: CAGSDTRHEKLFF. The CDR3 bases are TGTGCCGGATCTGACACCCGTCATGAAAAACTGTTTTTT.

This clone was detected a few times. The chain combines TRBV4-1 with TRBJ2-1, with TRBD2 matching 11 bases. The V gene's germline CDR1 is MGHRA and CDR2 YSYEKL. The CDR3 runs to 17 residues. V dropped 0 bases and J dropped 5; count of bases not matched to a gene: 6. CDR3 loop: CASSQDWLTSGNNEQFF. CDR3 sequence (DNA): TGCGCCAGCAGCCAAGATTGGTTGACTAGCGGGAACAATGAGCAGTTCTTC.

The V and J genes are TRBV7-6 and TRBJ1-2; D unclear. V lost 2 bases, J lost 8 bases, and 12 bases lay in between. Looked up from germline, CDR1 is SGHVS and CDR2 is FNYEAQ. The length of the CDR3 is 13 residues. The chain's CDR3 is CASSLRQNKGYTF. CDR3 nucleotide sequence: TGTGCCAGCAGCTTACGTCAGAATAAAGGCTACACCTTC.

With regard to this clone: The sample holds other DNA sequences that translate to the same CDR3. V is TRBV25-1 and J is TRBJ1-1; perhaps TRBD1 as D (5 bases). The CDR3 is 13 amino acids. The germline CDR1 and CDR2 sequences are MGHDK and SYGVNS. V was cut by 3 bases and J by 7 bases, with 12 bases left in between. DNA of the CDR3: TGTGCCAGCAGTGATTTTGGGACTTTTGAAGCTTTCTTT. It translates to CASSDFGTFEAFF.

The chain couples TRBV6-1 to TRBJ2-7; TRBD2 might be the D (6 bases). CDR3 size: 15 residues. V was pared by 1 base and J by 4 bases, with 14 bases between. The germline V gene encodes CDR1 MNHNS and CDR2 SASEGT. CDR3: CASSEGSGGIYEQYF. The CDR3 DNA sequence: TGTGCCAGCAGTGAAGGGTCGGGCGGGATTTACGAGCAGTACTTC.

V is TRBV27 and J is TRBJ1-1, with D possibly being TRBD1 (5 bases). V was clipped by 2 bases and J by 1 base, with 8 bases between them. Germline CDR1 is MNHEY and CDR2 is SMNVEV (reference sequence). The CDR3 length is 14 residues. CDR3: CASSLSGANTEAFF. The CDR3 nucleotides read TGTGCCAGCAGTTTAAGCGGGGCGAACACTGAAGCTTTCTTT.

The chain links TRBV7-2 to TRBJ1-2; tentative D call: TRBD1 (5 bases). CDR1 is SGHTA, CDR2 FQGNSA, per germline. V dropped 1 base and J dropped 5 bases, with 14 bases sitting between them. CDR3 length: 15 amino acids. The CDR3 coding sequence is TGTGCCAGCAGCTTAGATCAGGGATTGGGGTATGGCTACACCTTC. Translated: CASSLDQGLGYGYTF.

The V and J genes are TRBV9 and TRBJ2-3; 7 nucleotides line up with TRBD1. V lost 0 bases, J lost 0 bases, and 7 bases stayed unmatched. Germline V gene data show CDR1 as SGDLS and CDR2 as YYNGEE. This CDR3 has 17 residues. CDR3 amino acids: CASSVGRGQLSTDTQYF. Here the CDR3 DNA reads TGTGCCAGCAGCGTAGGAAGGGGACAGTTAAGCACAGATACGCAGTATTTT.

The genes are TRBV28 and TRBJ2-7; D may be TRBD1 (5 bases). With 7 bases removed from V and 7 bases from J, the gap between germline ends came to 17 bases. Per the germline V gene, CDR1 is MDHEN and CDR2 is SYDVKM. The CDR3 is 13 amino acids. CDR3 region: CASKPGRAREQYF. The CDR3 nucleotides are TGTGCCAGCAAACCGGGCAGGGCTCGGGAGCAGTACTTC.

V gene TRBV6-5 combines with J gene TRBJ1-1; D is possibly TRBD1 (6 bases). Trimming took 5 bases from V and 4 from J, leaving 17 bases between them. CDR1 MNHEY and CDR2 SVGAGI come from the germline V gene. This CDR3 has 15 residues. CDR3 in amino acids: CASSRYRERGTEAFF. In nucleotides, the CDR3 is TGTGCCAGCAGTCGTTACAGGGAAAGAGGCACTGAAGCTTTCTTT.

This chain joins TRBV28 and TRBJ2-7; 8 bases match TRBD1. Germline assignment: CDR1 MDHEN and CDR2 SYDVKM. The ends lost 6 bases at V and 5 bases at J; junction bases unmatched: 12. The CDR3 is 15 amino acids. This CDR3 is CASRTPDRAGHEQYF. The CDR3 DNA reads TGTGCCAGCAGGACACCGGACAGGGCCGGCCACGAGCAGTACTTC.

This chain uses TRBV2 with TRBJ2-1, with 9 bases identical to TRBD2. V lost 7 bases to trimming and J lost 7 bases; unmatched junction nucleotides: 11. The germline gives CDR1 SNHLY, CDR2 FYNNEI. This CDR3 contains 15 residues. The CDR3 DNA follows: TGTGCCAGCACCTCGGAGGTAGCGGGAGAGAATGAGCAGTTCTTC. Its protein is CASTSEVAGENEQFF.

The chain uses TRBV28 and TRBJ1-1, with a possible D match to TRBD1 (5 bases). The CDR3 runs 15 residues. Between the trimmed V and J ends, which lost 6 bases and 1 base, there was a span of 15 bases. The germline CDR1 and CDR2 sequences are MDHEN and SYDVKM. CDR3 bases: TGTGCCAGCAGACCCGGGACTCGGGGGAACACTGAAGCTTTCTTT. This codes for CASRPGTRGNTEAFF.

J is TRBJ1-1 and V is TRBV11-2, with D maybe TRBD1 (6 bases). Germline CDR1 SGHAT, CDR2 FQNNGV. Trimming took 5 bases from V and 4 from J, leaving 17 bases between them. The CDR3 runs to 15 residues. The CDR3 DNA sequence: TGTGCCAGCAGCACTACGGGGGGCGCGGGCACTGAAGCTTTCTTT. It translates to CASSTTGGAGTEAFF.

The genes are TRBV2 and TRBJ1-3, with D possibly being TRBD1 (6 bases). There are 13 residues in the CDR3. Per germline, CDR1 SNHLY and CDR2 FYNNEI. V lost 6 bases and J lost 4, with 10 bases in between. CDR3 residues: CASSEGGGNTIYF. The CDR3, as DNA: TGTGCCAGCAGCGAGGGGGGGGGAAACACCATATATTTT.

This clone has a single count. The CDR3 bases are TGTGCCAGCAGCTTAGACAGGGGGTCTTCACCCCTCCACTTT. This sequence encodes CASSLDRGSSPLHF. The rearrangement uses TRBV7-9 and TRBJ1-6, with 8 bases aligning to TRBD1. There are 14 residues in the CDR3. Germline V gene data show CDR1 as SEHNR and CDR2 as FQNEAQ (reference sequence). Germline trimming cut 1 base from V and 9 bases from J; bases unmatched to any gene: 2.

The CDR3 reads CASSFRREGNIQYF. DNA for the CDR3: TGTGCCAGCAGCTTTAGGAGGGAGGGGAACATTCAGTACTTC. This chain joins TRBV5-8 and TRBJ2-4; 7 bases map to TRBD2. The CDR3 runs to 14 residues. J lost 7 bases, V lost 2 bases, and 6 bases had no gene match. Germline lookup yields CDR1 SGHTS and CDR2 YDEGEE.

V gene TRBV5-4 combines with J gene TRBJ2-7; D is perhaps TRBD1 (5 bases). The CDR3 sequence is 15 residues long. Germline values: CDR1 SGHNT, CDR2 YYREEE (reference sequence). The ends were cut back, 3 bases at V and 2 bases at J, with 15 bases in the middle. The DNA of the CDR3 is TGTGCCAGCAGCTCCCCTGGCAGGGTACCCTACGAGCAGTACTTC. This encodes CASSSPGRVPYEQYF.

The rearrangement uses TRBV29-1 and TRBJ2-5; 7 bases match TRBD1. CDR3 length: 12 residues. Germline trimming cut 7 bases from V and 5 bases from J; bases unmatched to any gene: 7. Germline CDR1 and CDR2: SQVTM and ANQGSEA. CDR3: CSGKTGFETQYF. The CDR3 DNA is TGCAGCGGGAAGACAGGGTTCGAGACCCAGTACTTC. Variable domain in full (rest from reference TRBV29-1 and TRBJ2-5): SAVISQKPSRDICQRGTSLTIQCQVDSQVTMMFWYRQQPGQSLTLIATANQGSEATYESGFVIDKFPISRPNLTFSTLTVSNMSPEDSSIYLCSGKTGFETQYFGPGTRLLVL.

The chain links TRBV5-6 to TRBJ1-2; D possibly corresponds to TRBD1 (5 bases). V lost 0 bases and J 7 bases, leaving 13 bases between the germline ends. Germline-derived CDR1 and CDR2 are SGHDT and YYEEEE. This CDR3 region has 14 residues. The CDR3 DNA is TGTGCCAGCAGCTTGGGACGGGGGTTCTCTGGCTACACCTTC. This encodes CASSLGRGFSGYTF.

This chain connects TRBV7-2 to TRBJ1-5; 11 bases line up with TRBD1. V lost 5 bases and J lost 11; bases outside the gene matches: 11. The germline V gene encodes CDR1 SGHTA and CDR2 FQGNSA. The CDR3 sequence is 15 residues long. This CDR3 reads CASSVTGTGGSAQHF. The CDR3 DNA follows: TGTGCCAGCAGCGTAACCGGGACAGGGGGATCAGCCCAGCATTTT. Full variable domain (missing parts from reference TRBV7-2 and TRBJ1-5): GAGVSQSPSNKVTEKGKDVELRCDPISGHTALYWYRQSLGQGLEFLIYFQGNSAPDKSGLPSDRFSAERTGGSVSTLTIQRTQQEDSAVYLCASSVTGTGGSAQHFGDGTRLSIL.